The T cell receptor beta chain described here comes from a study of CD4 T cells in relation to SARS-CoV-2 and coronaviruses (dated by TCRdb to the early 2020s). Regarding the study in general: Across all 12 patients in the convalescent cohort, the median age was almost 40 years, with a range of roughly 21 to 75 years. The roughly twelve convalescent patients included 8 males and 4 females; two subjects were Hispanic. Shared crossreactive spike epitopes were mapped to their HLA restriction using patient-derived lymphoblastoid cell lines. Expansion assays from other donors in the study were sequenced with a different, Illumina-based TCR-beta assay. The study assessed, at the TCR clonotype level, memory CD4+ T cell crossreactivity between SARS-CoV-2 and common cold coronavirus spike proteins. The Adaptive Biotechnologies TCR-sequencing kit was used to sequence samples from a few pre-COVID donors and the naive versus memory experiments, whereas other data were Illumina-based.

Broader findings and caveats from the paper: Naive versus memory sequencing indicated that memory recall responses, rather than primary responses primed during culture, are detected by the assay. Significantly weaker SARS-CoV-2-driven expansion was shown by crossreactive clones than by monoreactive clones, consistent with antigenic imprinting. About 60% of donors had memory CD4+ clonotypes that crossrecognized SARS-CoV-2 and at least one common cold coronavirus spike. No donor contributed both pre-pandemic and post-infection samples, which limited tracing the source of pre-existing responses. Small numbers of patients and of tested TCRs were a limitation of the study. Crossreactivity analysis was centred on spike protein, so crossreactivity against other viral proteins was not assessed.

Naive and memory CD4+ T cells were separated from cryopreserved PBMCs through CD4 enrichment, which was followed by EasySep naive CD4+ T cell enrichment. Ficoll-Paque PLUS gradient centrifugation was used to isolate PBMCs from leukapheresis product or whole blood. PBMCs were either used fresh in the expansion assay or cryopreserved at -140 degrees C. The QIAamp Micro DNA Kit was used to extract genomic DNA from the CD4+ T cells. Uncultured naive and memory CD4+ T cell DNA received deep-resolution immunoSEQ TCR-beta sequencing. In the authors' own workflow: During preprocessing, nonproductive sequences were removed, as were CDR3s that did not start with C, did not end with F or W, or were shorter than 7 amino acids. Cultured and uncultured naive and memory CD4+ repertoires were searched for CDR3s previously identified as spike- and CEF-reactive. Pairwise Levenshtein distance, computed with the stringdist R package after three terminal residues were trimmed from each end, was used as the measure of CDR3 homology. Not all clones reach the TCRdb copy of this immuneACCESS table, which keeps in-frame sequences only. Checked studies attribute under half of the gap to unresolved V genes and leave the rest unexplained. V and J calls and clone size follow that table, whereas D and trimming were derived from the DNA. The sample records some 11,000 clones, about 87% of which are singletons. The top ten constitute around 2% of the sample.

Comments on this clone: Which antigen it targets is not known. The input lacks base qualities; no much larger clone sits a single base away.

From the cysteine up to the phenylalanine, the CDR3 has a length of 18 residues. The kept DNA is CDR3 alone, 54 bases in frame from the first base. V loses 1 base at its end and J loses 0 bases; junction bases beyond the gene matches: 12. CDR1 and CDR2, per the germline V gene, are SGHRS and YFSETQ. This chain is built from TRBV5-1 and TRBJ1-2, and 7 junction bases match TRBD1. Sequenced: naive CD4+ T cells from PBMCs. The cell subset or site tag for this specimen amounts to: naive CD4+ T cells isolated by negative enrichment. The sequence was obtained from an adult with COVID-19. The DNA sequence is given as TGCGCCAGCAGCTTGAGGTTGAGGACAGGTCAGGCTAACTATGGCTACACCTTC. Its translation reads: CASSLRLRTGQANYGYTF.